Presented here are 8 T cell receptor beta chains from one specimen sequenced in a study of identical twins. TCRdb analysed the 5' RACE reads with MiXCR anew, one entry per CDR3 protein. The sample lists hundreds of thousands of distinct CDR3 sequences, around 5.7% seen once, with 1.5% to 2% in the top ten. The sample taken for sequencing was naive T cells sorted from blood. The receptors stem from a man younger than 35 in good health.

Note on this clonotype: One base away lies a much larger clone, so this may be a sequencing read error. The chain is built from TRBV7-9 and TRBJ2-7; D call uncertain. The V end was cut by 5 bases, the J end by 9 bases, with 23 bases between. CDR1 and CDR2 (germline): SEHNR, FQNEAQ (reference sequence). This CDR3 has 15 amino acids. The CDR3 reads CASSTQSSPLDVQYF. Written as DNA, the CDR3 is TGTGCCAGCAGCACCCAGTCGTCGCCCCTGGACGTGCAGTACTTC. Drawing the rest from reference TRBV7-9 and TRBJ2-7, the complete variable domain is DTGVSQNPRHKITKRGQNVTFRCDPISEHNRLYWYRQTLGQGPEFLTYFQNEAQLEKSRLLSDRFSAERPKGSFSTLEIQRTEQGDSAMYLCASSTQSSPLDVQYFGPGTRLTVT.

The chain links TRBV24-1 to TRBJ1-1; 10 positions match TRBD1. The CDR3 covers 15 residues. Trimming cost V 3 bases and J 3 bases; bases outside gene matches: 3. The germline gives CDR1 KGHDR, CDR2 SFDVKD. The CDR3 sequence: CATSDPGTGDTEAFF. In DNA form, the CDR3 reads TGTGCCACCAGTGATCCCGGGACAGGGGACACTGAAGCTTTCTTT.

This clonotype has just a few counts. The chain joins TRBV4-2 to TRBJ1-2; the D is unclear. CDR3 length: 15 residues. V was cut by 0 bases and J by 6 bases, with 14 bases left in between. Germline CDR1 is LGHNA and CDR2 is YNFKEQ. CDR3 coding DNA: TGTGCCAGCAGCCAAGATAGAGCCAGTGTGAATGGCTACACCTTC. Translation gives CASSQDRASVNGYTF.

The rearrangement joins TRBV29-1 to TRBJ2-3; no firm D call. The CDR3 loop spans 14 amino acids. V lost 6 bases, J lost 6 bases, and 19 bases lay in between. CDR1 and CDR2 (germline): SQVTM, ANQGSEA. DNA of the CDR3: TGCAGCGTAGATAGGAAAAGTCAGACGGATACGCAGTATTTT. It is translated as CSVDRKSQTDTQYF.

The CDR3 is CATSSWTSGSSGELFF. CDR3 bases: TGTGCCACCAGCTCCTGGACTAGCGGGAGTTCTGGGGAGCTGTTTTTT. The V call is TRBV15, the J call TRBJ2-2, with TRBD2 matching over 13 bases. V lost 5 bases and J lost 8; bases outside the gene matches: 8. There are 16 residues in the CDR3. Germline V CDR1 and CDR2: LNHNV, YYDKDF (reference sequence).

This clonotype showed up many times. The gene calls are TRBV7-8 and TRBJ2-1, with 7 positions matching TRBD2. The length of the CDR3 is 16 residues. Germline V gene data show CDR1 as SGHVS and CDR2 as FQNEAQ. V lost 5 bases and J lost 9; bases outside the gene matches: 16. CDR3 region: CASSLGSAGRYGEQFF. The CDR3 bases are TGTGCCAGCAGCCTAGGGTCAGCGGGAAGGTACGGTGAGCAGTTCTTC.

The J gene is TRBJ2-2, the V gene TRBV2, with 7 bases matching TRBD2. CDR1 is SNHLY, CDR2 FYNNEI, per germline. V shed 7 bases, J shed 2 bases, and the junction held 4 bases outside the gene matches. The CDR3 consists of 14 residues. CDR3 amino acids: CASKTSPNTGELFF. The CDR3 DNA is TGTGCCAGCAAGACTAGCCCTAACACCGGGGAGCTGTTTTTT.

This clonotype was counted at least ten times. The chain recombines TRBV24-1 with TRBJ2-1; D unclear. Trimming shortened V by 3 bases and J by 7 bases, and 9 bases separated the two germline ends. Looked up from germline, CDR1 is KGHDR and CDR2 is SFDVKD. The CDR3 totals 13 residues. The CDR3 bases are TGTGCCACCAGTGATCGAACAGAAAATGAGCAGTTCTTC. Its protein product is CATSDRTENEQFF.